This entry is about one TCR beta chain. No antigen is known for it. This sample was taken from a study of cytomegalovirus exposure and HLA in healthy donors. Repertoires were generated with immunoSEQ multiplex PCR, while TCRdb's copy carries only in-frame clones and drops some. Of 100,000 to 150,000 clones listed, 89% were seen once; the top ten hold 1.2%. Study observations and caveats: The study designated 150 or so TCR beta chains cytomegalovirus-associated.

Germline lookup yields CDR1 MNHEY and CDR2 SVGAGI. The J segment lost 9 bases and the V segment lost 2 bases, leaving 6 bases of the junction unmatched. The length of the CDR3 is 16 residues. The sequenced sample consisted of PBMCs. This rearrangement joins TRBV6-5 to TRBJ2-1, with 14 positions matching TRBD2. The clonotype was recovered from a woman aged 18-29 years in good health and CMV-seronegative. CDR3 loop: CASSYQTSGGEGEQFF. CDR3 sequence (DNA): TGTGCCAGCAGTTACCAGACTAGCGGGGGGGAGGGTGAGCAGTTCTTC.